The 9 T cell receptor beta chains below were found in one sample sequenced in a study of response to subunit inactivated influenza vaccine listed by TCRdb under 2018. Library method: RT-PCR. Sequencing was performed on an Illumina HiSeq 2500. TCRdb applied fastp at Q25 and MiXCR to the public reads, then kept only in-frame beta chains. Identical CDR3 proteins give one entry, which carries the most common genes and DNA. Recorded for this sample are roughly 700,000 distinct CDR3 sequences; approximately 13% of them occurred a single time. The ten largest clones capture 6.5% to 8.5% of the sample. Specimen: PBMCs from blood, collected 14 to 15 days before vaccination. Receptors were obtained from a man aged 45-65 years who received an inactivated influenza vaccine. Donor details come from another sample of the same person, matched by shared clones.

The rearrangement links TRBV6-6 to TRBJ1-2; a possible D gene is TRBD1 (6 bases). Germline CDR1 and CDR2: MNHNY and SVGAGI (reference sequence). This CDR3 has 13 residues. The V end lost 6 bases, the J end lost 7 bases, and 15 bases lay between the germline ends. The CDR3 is CASSGGGGLGYTF. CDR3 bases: TGTGCCAGCAGCGGAGGCGGGGGGCTTGGCTACACCTTC.

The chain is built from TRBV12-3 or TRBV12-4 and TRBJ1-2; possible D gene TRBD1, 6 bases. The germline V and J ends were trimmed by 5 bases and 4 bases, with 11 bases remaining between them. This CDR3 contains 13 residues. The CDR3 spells CASSKDSFYGYTF. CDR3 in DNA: TGTGCCAGCAGTAAGGACAGTTTCTATGGCTACACCTTC.

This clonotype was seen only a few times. The CDR3 sequence is CASSSTTGQDYEQYF. CDR3 DNA: TGTGCCAGCAGCTCTACAACGGGACAGGACTACGAGCAGTACTTC. V is TRBV7-8 and J is TRBJ2-7; TRBD1 matches at 8 bases. V lost 4 bases, J lost 3 bases, and 8 bases stayed unmatched. Germline CDR1 reads SGHVS; CDR2 reads FQNEAQ. This CDR3 is built from 15 residues.

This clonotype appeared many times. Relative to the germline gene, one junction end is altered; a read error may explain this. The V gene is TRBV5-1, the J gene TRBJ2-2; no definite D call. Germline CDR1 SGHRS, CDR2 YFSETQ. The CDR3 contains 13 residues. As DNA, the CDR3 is TGTGCCAGCAGTTCCGCGAACACCGGGGAGCTGTTTTTT. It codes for CASSSANTGELFF.

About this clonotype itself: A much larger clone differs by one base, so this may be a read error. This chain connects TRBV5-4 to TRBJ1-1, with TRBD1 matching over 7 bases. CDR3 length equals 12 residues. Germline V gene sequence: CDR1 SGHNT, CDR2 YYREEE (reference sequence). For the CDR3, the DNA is TGTGCCAGCAGCGTCCGGGACAGTGAAGCTCTCTTT. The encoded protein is CASSVRDSEALF.

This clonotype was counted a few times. CDR3 in DNA: TGTGCCAGCAGCTTAGGCGGGACTACCATGACTTGGGATACGCAGTATTTT. It translates to CASSLGGTTMTWDTQYF. V gene TRBV7-9 combines with J gene TRBJ2-3, with TRBD2 matching 7 bases. Germline V lookup: CDR1 SEHNR, CDR2 FQNEAQ (reference sequence). The length of the CDR3 is 17 residues. V was pared by 1 base and J by 6 bases, with 13 bases of the junction left unmatched.

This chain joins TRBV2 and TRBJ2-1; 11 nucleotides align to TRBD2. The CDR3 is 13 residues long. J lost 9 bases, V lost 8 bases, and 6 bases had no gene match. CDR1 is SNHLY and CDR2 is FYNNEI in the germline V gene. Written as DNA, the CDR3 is TGTGCCAGCGGACTAGCGGGCGTAGGTGAGCAGTTCTTC. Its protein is CASGLAGVGEQFF.

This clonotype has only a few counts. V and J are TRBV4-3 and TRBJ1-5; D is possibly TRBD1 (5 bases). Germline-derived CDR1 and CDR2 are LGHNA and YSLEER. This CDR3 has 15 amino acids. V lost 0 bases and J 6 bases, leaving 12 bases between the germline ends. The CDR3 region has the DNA TGCGCCAGCAGCCAAGATGGAGGGAGGGGTCAGCCCCAGCATTTT. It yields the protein CASSQDGGRGQPQHF.

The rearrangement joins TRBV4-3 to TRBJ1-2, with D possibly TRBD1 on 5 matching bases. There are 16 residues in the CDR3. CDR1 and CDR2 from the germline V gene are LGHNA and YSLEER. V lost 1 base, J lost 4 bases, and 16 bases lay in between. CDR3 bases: TGCGCCAGCAGCCAAGTTTCGGGGGGGACCGTCTATGGCTACACCTTC. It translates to CASSQVSGGTVYGYTF.